This TCR beta chain stems from a study of T cells in Graves' hyperthyroidism and ophthalmopathy (dated 2019 in TCRdb). Describing the broader study: Peripheral blood was collected at initial diagnosis, before any treatment. For training and testing, the 100 or so patients in the discovery cohort were randomly divided in a 7:3 ratio. Following sampling, methimazole starting at 30 mg daily was given to hyperthyroidism patients, and high-dose intravenous methylprednisolone was given to ophthalmopathy patients. The study also compared thyroid tissue and blood T-cell repertoires from five or six Graves' hyperthyroidism patients. Prospective prediction of ophthalmopathy was tested in an independent validation cohort of 18 to 20 hyperthyroidism patients and 17 patients who later progressed to ophthalmopathy. A discovery cohort of roughly 100 patients, about 43 with Graves' ophthalmopathy and 55 to 60 with stable Graves' hyperthyroidism, was used to find distinguishing TCR V-J signatures. The paper describes TCR Vbeta CDR3 sequencing of 140 or so peripheral blood samples, made up of some 42 ophthalmopathy patients, roughly 75 hyperthyroidism patients and about 17 progressor patients.

Turning to this clonotype: The specificity of this receptor is unknown. Base qualities were left out, and no much larger clone turns up one base away.

The paper's findings and limits, for the study overall: Ophthalmopathy was separated from stable hyperthyroidism by a 13 V-J signature model, with 87.88% sensitivity and 81% to 83% specificity obtained in cross-validation and 80%/75% obtained in testing. Most expanded thyroid clonotypes (frequency above 0.001) were also detected in blood, suggesting blood repertoires may reflect thyroid immune responses. No statistical method was used to set the sample size in advance, and investigators knew the group allocation. In validation, the model predicted progression to ophthalmopathy with just under 71% sensitivity and around 72% specificity, a median of around six months before onset.

Amplification of TCR beta CDR3 regions was carried out from RNA transcripts. The first round of RT-PCR for the TCR CDR3 was performed with the HTBI primer set and the Qiagen OneStep RT-PCR kit. A second multiplex PCR round built the libraries, followed by size selection and purification. Paired-end sequencing of the libraries was performed with 100 bp reads on an Illumina HiSeq2000. On the authors' methods: SOAPnuke was used to process the raw data, removing reads that contained adapters or uncalled bases, had a mean Phred below 15, or lacked an exact match to the constant primer or identifier. High-quality paired reads were merged with COPE v1.2.5, and unique nucleotide sequences were defined as clonotypes. MiTCR v1.1 was used to align the clonotypes against IMGT TRBV, TRBD and TRBJ reference segments. Analysis was restricted to V-J combinations with a frequency above 0.0001, which covered 99% to 99.2% of repertoires. The TCS score was defined as F50 (clonal expansion) divided by E x V (chaos), with BLOSUM62-based TCRdist calculated between CDR3 peptides within each V-J. Welch's t-statistics and random forest reduced 514 V-J features to roughly 13, which were used in a naive Bayes classifier (R e1071). The public reads were run again by TCRdb, first through fastp at Q25 and then through MiXCR, and only productive beta chains were kept. Each entry is one CDR3 protein sequence, shown with its most common DNA and genes. TCRdb, not the original authors, processed these V and J calls. This sample lists 500,000 to 750,000 distinct CDR3 sequences; roughly 14% were detected once. The biggest ten clones account for 7.3% of the sample.

A patient counted as having stable Graves' hyperthyroidism if no progression to ophthalmopathy occurred over 18 months of follow-up. Hyperthyroidism patients were newly diagnosed, with disease duration under 2 months, and aged 18 to 65 years. Patients with uncontrolled infections, other autoimmune diseases, pregnancy or lactation were excluded. Clinical symptoms, serum thyroxine and TRAb, thyroid ultrasound, and orbital computed tomography formed the basis for the diagnoses. PBMCs were separated from around 9.1 ml of fresh peripheral blood using Ficoll-Paque density gradient centrifugation. Total RNA was extracted with Trizol reagent, and quality was checked on an Agilent 2100 Bioanalyzer. The CDR3 sequence holds 15 residues, the cysteine and phenylalanine included. Of the read, only the CDR3 DNA is kept; its 45 bases are in frame from base 1. The germline V gene supplies CDR1 MNHNS and CDR2 SASEGT. V and J are trimmed by 7 bases and 0 bases, and the gene matches miss 9 bases of the junction.

The TCR originated in a woman aged 25 to 39 with Graves' hyperthyroidism. This chain joins TRBV6-1 to TRBJ2-7; 7 bases in the junction line up with TRBD2. The sample was blood. The CDR3 protein sequence reads: CASILLAESSYEQYF. At the DNA level, the sequence is TGTGCCAGCATTTTGCTAGCGGAGAGCTCCTACGAGCAGTACTTC.